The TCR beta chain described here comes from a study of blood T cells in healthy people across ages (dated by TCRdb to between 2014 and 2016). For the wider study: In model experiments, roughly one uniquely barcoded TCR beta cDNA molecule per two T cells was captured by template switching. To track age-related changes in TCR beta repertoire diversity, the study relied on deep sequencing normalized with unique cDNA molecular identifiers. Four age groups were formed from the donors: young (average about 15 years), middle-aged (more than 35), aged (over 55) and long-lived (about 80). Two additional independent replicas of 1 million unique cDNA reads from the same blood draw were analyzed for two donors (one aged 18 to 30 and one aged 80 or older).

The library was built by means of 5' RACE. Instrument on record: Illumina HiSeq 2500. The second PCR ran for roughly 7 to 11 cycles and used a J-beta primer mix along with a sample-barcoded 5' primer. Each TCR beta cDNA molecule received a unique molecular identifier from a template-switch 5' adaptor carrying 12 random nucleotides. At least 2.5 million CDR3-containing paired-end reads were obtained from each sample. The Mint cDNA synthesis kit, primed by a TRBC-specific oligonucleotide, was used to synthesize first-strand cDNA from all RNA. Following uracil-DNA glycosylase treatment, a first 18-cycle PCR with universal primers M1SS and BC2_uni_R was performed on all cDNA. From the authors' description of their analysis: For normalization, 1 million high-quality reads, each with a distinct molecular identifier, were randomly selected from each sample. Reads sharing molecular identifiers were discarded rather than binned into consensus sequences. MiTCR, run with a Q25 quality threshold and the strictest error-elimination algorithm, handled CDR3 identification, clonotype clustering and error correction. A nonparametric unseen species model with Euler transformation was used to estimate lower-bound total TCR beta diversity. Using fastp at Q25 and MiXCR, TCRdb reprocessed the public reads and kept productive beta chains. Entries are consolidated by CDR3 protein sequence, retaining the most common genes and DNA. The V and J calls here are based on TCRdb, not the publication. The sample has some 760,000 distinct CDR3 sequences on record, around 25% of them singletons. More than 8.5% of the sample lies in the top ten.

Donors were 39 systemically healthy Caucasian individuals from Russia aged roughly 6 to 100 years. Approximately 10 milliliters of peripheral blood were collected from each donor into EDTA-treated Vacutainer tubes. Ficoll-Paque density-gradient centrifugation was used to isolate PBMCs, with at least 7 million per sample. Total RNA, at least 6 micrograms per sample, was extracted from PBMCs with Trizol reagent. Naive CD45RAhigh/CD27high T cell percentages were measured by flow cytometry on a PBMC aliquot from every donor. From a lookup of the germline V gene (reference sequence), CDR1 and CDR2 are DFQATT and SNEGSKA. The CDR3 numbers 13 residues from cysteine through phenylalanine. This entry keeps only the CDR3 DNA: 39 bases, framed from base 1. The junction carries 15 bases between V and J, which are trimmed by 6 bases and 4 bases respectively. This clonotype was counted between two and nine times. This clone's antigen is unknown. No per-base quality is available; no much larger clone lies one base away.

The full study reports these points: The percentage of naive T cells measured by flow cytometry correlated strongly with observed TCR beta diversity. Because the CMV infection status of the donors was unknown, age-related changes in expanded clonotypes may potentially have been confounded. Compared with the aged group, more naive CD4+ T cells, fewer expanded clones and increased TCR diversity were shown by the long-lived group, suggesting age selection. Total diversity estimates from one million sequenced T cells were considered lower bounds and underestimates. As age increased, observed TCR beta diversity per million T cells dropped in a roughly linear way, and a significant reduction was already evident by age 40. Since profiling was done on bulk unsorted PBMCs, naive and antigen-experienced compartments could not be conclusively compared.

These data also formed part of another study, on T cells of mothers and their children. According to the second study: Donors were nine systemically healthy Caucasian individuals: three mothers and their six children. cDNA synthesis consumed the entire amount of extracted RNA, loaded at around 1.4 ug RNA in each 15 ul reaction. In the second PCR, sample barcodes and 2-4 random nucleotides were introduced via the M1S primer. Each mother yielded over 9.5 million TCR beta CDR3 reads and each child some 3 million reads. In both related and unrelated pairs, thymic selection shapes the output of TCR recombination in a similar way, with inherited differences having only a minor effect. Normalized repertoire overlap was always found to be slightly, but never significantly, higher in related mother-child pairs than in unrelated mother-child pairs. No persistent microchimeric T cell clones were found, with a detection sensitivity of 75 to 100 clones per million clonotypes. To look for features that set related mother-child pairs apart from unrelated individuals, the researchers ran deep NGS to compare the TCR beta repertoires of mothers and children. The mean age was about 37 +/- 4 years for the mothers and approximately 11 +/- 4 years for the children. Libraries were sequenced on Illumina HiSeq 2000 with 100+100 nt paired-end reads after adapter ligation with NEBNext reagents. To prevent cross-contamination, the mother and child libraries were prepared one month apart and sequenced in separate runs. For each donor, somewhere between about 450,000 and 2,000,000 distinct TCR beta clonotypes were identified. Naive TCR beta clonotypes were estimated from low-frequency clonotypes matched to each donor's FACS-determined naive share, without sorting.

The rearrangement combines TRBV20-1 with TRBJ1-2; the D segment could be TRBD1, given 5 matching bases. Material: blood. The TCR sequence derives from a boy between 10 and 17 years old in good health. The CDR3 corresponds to CSALDKGPYGYTF. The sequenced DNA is TGCAGTGCACTCGACAAGGGACCCTATGGCTACACCTTC.